A selection of T cell receptor beta chains follows, all from one sample in a study of technical replicates of blood from a few donors. Method: immunoSEQ multiplex PCR; TCRdb's copy keeps in-frame clones and lacks some. The data contain about 79,000 clones, 85% to 95% of them singletons. The source material was T cells isolated from PBMCs. Source of these receptors: a human donor in good health. The CDR3 runs from the conserved cysteine through the conserved F or W. The order of the fields is V gene, J gene, D gene, clone size, CDR3 DNA, CDR3 protein. A D gene is named only where the DNA matches it firmly. Clone size is shown for a subset of rows, as once, few, many or a class of expanded clone.

v_call: TRBV2
j_call: TRBJ1-2
d_call: TRBD1
clone_size: .
cdr3_nt: TGTGCCAGCAGATCAGGGACGACAGGGAAGGATGGCTACACCTTC
cdr3_aa: CASRSGTTGKDGYTF

v_call: TRBV6-5
j_call: TRBJ2-2
d_call: TRBD1
clone_size: .
cdr3_nt: TGTGCCAGCCGAAGACAGGGGGCGGGCACCGGGGAGCTGTTTTTT
cdr3_aa: CASRRQGAGTGELFF

v_call: TRBV7-6
j_call: TRBJ1-3
d_call: .
clone_size: .
cdr3_nt: TGTGCCAGCAGCTCCAATATAGTGGGAGGGGGGGTGACTGGAAACACCATATATTTT
cdr3_aa: CASSSNIVGGGVTGNTIYF

v_call: TRBV6-5
j_call: TRBJ2-1
d_call: .
clone_size: .
cdr3_nt: TGTGCCAGCAGGCAGGCGGGGGCCTCCTACAATGAGCAGTTCTTC
cdr3_aa: CASRQAGASYNEQFF

v_call: TRBV7-9
j_call: TRBJ2-6
d_call: .
clone_size: once
cdr3_nt: TGTGCCAGCAGCTTTGGAGGGTCTGGGGCCAACGTCCTGACTTTC
cdr3_aa: CASSFGGSGANVLTF

v_call: TRBV7-9
j_call: TRBJ1-6
d_call: TRBD1
clone_size: .
cdr3_nt: TGTGCCAGTCCGGGACAGGGGTCAAATTCACCCCTCCACTTT
cdr3_aa: CASPGQGSNSPLHF

v_call: TRBV7-3
j_call: TRBJ1-5
d_call: .
clone_size: .
cdr3_nt: TGTGCCAGCAGCCCCGAACGGACTCCCTGGCATTTT
cdr3_aa: CASSPERTPWHF

v_call: TRBV5-8
j_call: TRBJ1-2
d_call: .
clone_size: .
cdr3_nt: TGTGCCAGCAGCGGGACTGGGTATGGCTATACCTTC
cdr3_aa: CASSGTGYGYTF

v_call: TRBV5-6
j_call: TRBJ1-5
d_call: .
clone_size: .
cdr3_nt: TGTGCCAGCAGCTCCCAGGGGTTTCAGCCCCAGCATTTT
cdr3_aa: CASSSQGFQPQHF

v_call: TRBV2
j_call: TRBJ1-5
d_call: TRBD1
clone_size: .
cdr3_nt: TGTGCCAGCAGTCGGACAGGGGCGTATTTTCAGCCCCAGCATTTT
cdr3_aa: CASSRTGAYFQPQHF

v_call: TRBV5-1
j_call: TRBJ1-1
d_call: TRBD1
clone_size: once
cdr3_nt: TGCGCCAGCAGCTCAACCGGACAGGGGGGGATTAGGGCTTTCTTT
cdr3_aa: CASSSTGQGGIRAFF

v_call: TRBV19
j_call: TRBJ2-7
d_call: TRBD2
clone_size: .
cdr3_nt: TGTGCCAGTACCCAAGGACTAGCGGGAGTATACGAGCAGTACTTC
cdr3_aa: CASTQGLAGVYEQYF

v_call: TRBV6-5
j_call: TRBJ2-2
d_call: TRBD2
clone_size: .
cdr3_nt: TGTGCCAGCAAGCGGGGCGGAGCGAACACCGGGGAGCTGTTTTTT
cdr3_aa: CASKRGGANTGELFF

v_call: TRBV6-5
j_call: TRBJ1-1
d_call: TRBD1
clone_size: .
cdr3_nt: TGTGCCAGCAGTTACTCAGAGGGGGCATTCGCTTTCTTT
cdr3_aa: CASSYSEGAFAFF

v_call: TRBV7-3
j_call: TRBJ2-3
d_call: TRBD2
clone_size: .
cdr3_nt: TGTGCCAGCAGCTTGAGCGGGGCTGCAGATACGCAGTATTTT
cdr3_aa: CASSLSGAADTQYF

v_call: TRBV19
j_call: TRBJ2-7
d_call: TRBD2
clone_size: .
cdr3_nt: TGTGCCAGTAGTATAGGGCGGGGGGACTACGAGCAGTACTTC
cdr3_aa: CASSIGRGDYEQYF

v_call: TRBV25-1
j_call: TRBJ2-2
d_call: .
clone_size: .
cdr3_nt: TGTGCCAGCAGTGTACAGAACACCGGGGAGCTGTTTTTT
cdr3_aa: CASSVQNTGELFF

v_call: TRBV19
j_call: TRBJ1-5
d_call: TRBD1
clone_size: .
cdr3_nt: TGTGCCAGTCAAGGCGGGACAGTTTTAAGTATTTTCGGTCAGCCCCAGCATTTT
cdr3_aa: CASQGGTVLSIFGQPQHF

v_call: TRBV2
j_call: TRBJ1-1
d_call: .
clone_size: .
cdr3_nt: TGTGCCACCGGGGGGTATGAGGTTGGGAACACTGAAGCTTTCTTT
cdr3_aa: CATGGYEVGNTEAFF

v_call: TRBV11-2
j_call: TRBJ2-3
d_call: .
clone_size: .
cdr3_nt: TGTGCCAGCAGCTTAGGTGGGGGGTCAGATACGCAGTATTTT
cdr3_aa: CASSLGGGSDTQYF

v_call: TRBV7-2
j_call: TRBJ2-1
d_call: .
clone_size: .
cdr3_nt: TGTGCCAGCAGCCTTCTCGGACTATCCAACAATGAGCAGTTCTTC
cdr3_aa: CASSLLGLSNNEQFF

v_call: TRBV10-1
j_call: TRBJ1-6
d_call: TRBD1
clone_size: .
cdr3_nt: TGCGCCAGCGGCGGCAGGGGGTTGAGATATAATTCACCCCTCCACTTT
cdr3_aa: CASGGRGLRYNSPLHF

v_call: TRBV27
j_call: TRBJ1-1
d_call: .
clone_size: .
cdr3_nt: TGTGCCAGCAAAACCCTGCCAATAGTGGCGGACACTGAAGCTTTCTTT
cdr3_aa: CASKTLPIVADTEAFF

v_call: TRBV10-3
j_call: TRBJ2-7
d_call: TRBD2
clone_size: .
cdr3_nt: TGTGCCATCAGTGAGTCTTTTAGGACTAGCGGGAGGGAGACCTACGAGCAGTACTTC
cdr3_aa: CAISESFRTSGRETYEQYF

v_call: TRBV11-2
j_call: TRBJ1-2
d_call: TRBD1
clone_size: .
cdr3_nt: TGTGCCAGCAACACCAACAGGGGGCTTAACTATGGCTACACCTTC
cdr3_aa: CASNTNRGLNYGYTF

v_call: TRBV6-5
j_call: TRBJ1-2
d_call: .
clone_size: .
cdr3_nt: TGTGCCAGCAGTTACTCGACCGGGAGTAACTATGGCTACACCTTC
cdr3_aa: CASSYSTGSNYGYTF

v_call: TRBV5-1
j_call: TRBJ1-1
d_call: TRBD1
clone_size: once
cdr3_nt: TGCGCCAGCAGCTTGGGGCAGGGGGGAGACACTGAAGCTTTCTTT
cdr3_aa: CASSLGQGGDTEAFF

v_call: TRBV5-6
j_call: TRBJ2-3
d_call: .
clone_size: .
cdr3_nt: TGTGCCAGCAGCTTGCTTGGGCGCGCAAGCACAGATACGCAGTATTTT
cdr3_aa: CASSLLGRASTDTQYF

v_call: TRBV7-8
j_call: TRBJ2-1
d_call: .
clone_size: .
cdr3_nt: TGTGCCAGCAGCTTGGATAAGCAGGACAATGAGCAGTTCTTC
cdr3_aa: CASSLDKQDNEQFF

v_call: TRBV29-1
j_call: TRBJ2-3
d_call: TRBD2
clone_size: .
cdr3_nt: TGCAGCGTATTGCGCGGGAGAGCAGATACGCAGTATTTT
cdr3_aa: CSVLRGRADTQYF

v_call: TRBV7-9
j_call: TRBJ2-3
d_call: .
clone_size: .
cdr3_nt: TGTGCCAGCAGCTTAACCCTTATCGGAGATACGCAGTATTTT
cdr3_aa: CASSLTLIGDTQYF

v_call: TRBV9
j_call: TRBJ2-1
d_call: .
clone_size: .
cdr3_nt: TGTGCCAGCAGCGTCGGCAGGTACAATGAGCAGTTCTTC
cdr3_aa: CASSVGRYNEQFF

v_call: TRBV11-3
j_call: TRBJ1-1
d_call: .
clone_size: .
cdr3_nt: TGTGCCAGCAGCTTAGGAACTCGGGTGAGGAACACTGAAGCTTTCTTT
cdr3_aa: CASSLGTRVRNTEAFF

v_call: TRBV25-1
j_call: TRBJ2-2
d_call: .
clone_size: .
cdr3_nt: TGTGCCAGCACCATCCGGGGGACTAACACCGGGGAGCTGTTTTTT
cdr3_aa: CASTIRGTNTGELFF